The following is a T cell receptor (beta chain) sequence with its context. Its cognate antigen is unknown. Combining CD45RO+ cells with CCR7-negative CD45RA+ TemRA cells gave CD8 memory. This entry comes from a study of shared clonotypes between healthy human individuals. Study-wide results and caveats: Sorted-subset sequencing, rarefaction showed, was incomplete despite large depth. The authors expected sequencing depth to affect clonotype sharing among donors.

This CDR3 has 15 amino acids. CDR1 SGHAT and CDR2 FQNNGV come from the germline V gene. Trimming cost V 2 bases and J 6 bases, with 14 bases left between them. This table comes from immunoSEQ multiplex PCR, and its TCRdb copy is limited to in-frame clones, with some not included. The sample includes some 690,000 clones, about 90% of them seen just once. The chain couples TRBV11-2 to TRBJ2-1; D possibly corresponds to TRBD2 (6 bases). The clonotype originates from a man between 18 and 29 years old in good health. Some clones in this sample may be carry-over from other donors' samples. Sequenced: memory CD8+ T cells from PBMCs. As for subset: CD45RO+ cells pooled with CCR7-negative TemRA cells. The CDR3 loop reads CASSLLTGLGNEQFF. CDR3 sequence (DNA): TGTGCCAGCAGCTTATTAACGGGACTGGGCAATGAGCAGTTCTTC.